This entry is about one T cell receptor (beta chain). The data are from a study of blood T cell repertoires in COVID-19. Whole-study context: Spain, Italy and the United States supplied samples that represented acute and convalescent COVID-19.

Researchers sorted participants into cohorts using their self-reported clinical history. Profiling relied on immunoSEQ multiplex PCR, and the TCRdb table lists in-frame clones only, not all of them. The sample lists hundreds of thousands of clones, 90% seen once, with around 4.5% in the top ten. The CDR3 contains 14 residues. CDR1 is SGHTA and CDR2 is FQGNSA in the germline V gene. With 5 bases removed from V and 3 bases from J, the gap between germline ends came to 11 bases. The sequenced sample consisted of PBMCs or T cells enriched from blood (not recorded which). This chain links TRBV7-2 with TRBJ1-5; D gene ambiguous. The sequence was collected from a woman younger than 30 with acute COVID-19. Here the CDR3 reads CASSRPGPNQPQHF. CDR3 in DNA: TGTGCCAGCAGCCGTCCGGGTCCCAATCAGCCCCAGCATTTT.